These 15 T cell receptor beta chains were sequenced from one sample in a study of cytomegalovirus exposure and HLA in healthy donors. The PCR ran on 60 Vbeta and 13 Jbeta primers. This table comes from immunoSEQ multiplex PCR, and its TCRdb copy is limited to in-frame clones, with some not included. The sample includes some 120,000 clones, around 84% of them seen just once. Specimen: PBMCs. Source of these receptors: a young man in good health and CMV-seronegative.

V usage is TRBV11-2 and J usage is TRBJ1-2; 7 nucleotides match TRBD1. Germline V gene data show CDR1 as SGHAT and CDR2 as FQNNGV. V was clipped by 1 base and J by 5 bases; unmatched bases: 7. The CDR3 contains 15 residues. This chain's CDR3 is CASSLVSQTGYGYTF. CDR3 DNA sequence: TGTGCCAGCAGCTTAGTGAGCCAGACAGGGTATGGCTACACCTTC. The full variable domain, rest sourced from reference TRBV11-2 and TRBJ1-2, is EAGVAQSPRYKIIEKRQSVAFWCNPISGHATLYWYQQILGQGPKLLIQFQNNGVVDDSQLPKDRFSAERLKGVDSTLKIQPAKLEDSAVYLCASSLVSQTGYGYTFGSGTRLTVV.

On this clone: Germline is not matched at one junction end, which may reflect a read error. The chain carries TRBV5-1 and TRBJ1-6; 8 nucleotides line up with TRBD1. The CDR3 has 14 amino acids. CDR1 and CDR2 (germline): SGHRS, YFSETQ. The CDR3 DNA reads TGCGCCAGCAACTTGGGACAGGTCGATTCACCCCTCCACTTT. It encodes CASNLGQVDSPLHF. Together with reference TRBV5-1 and TRBJ1-6, the CDR3 gives the full variable domain: KAGVTQTPRYLIKTRGQQVTLSCSPISGHRSVSWYQQTPGQGLQFLFEYFSETQRNKGNFPGRFSGRQFSNSRSEMNVSTLELGDSALYLCASNLGQVDSPLHFGNGTRLTVT.

The chain employs TRBV10-3 and TRBJ1-1; D gene uncertain. Trimming removed 6 bases at V and 3 bases at J, with 8 bases between. This CDR3 is 12 amino acids long. From germline, CDR1 is ENHRY and CDR2 SYGVKD. In nucleotides, the CDR3 is TGTGCCATCAGCGAGGGCTACACTGAAGCTTTCTTT. It is translated as CAISEGYTEAFF.

CDR3 bases: TGTGCCAGCAGCTTAGCGGCGGGGAACACCGGGGAGCTGTTTTTT. Translated, it gives CASSLAAGNTGELFF. This sequence joins TRBV7-9 and TRBJ2-2; D perhaps matches TRBD2 (5 bases). The germline V and J ends were trimmed by 0 bases and 1 base, with 6 bases remaining between them. Germline V CDR1 and CDR2: SEHNR, FQNEAQ (reference sequence). This CDR3 has 15 amino acids. The full variable domain, its missing parts supplied by reference TRBV7-9 and TRBJ2-2, is DTGVSQNPRHKITKRGQNVTFRCDPISEHNRLYWYRQTLGQGPEFLTYFQNEAQLEKSRLLSDRFSAERPKGSFSTLEIQRTEQGDSAMYLCASSLAAGNTGELFFGEGSRLTVL.

The V gene is TRBV27, the J gene TRBJ1-2, with TRBD1 matching over 9 bases. Germline CDR1 is MNHEY and CDR2 is SMNVEV (reference sequence). There are 13 residues in the CDR3. J gave up 5 bases and V 6 bases, and 4 bases lay outside the gene matches. This CDR3 is CASRGTGRYGYTF. CDR3 in DNA: TGTGCCAGCAGGGGGACAGGGAGGTATGGCTACACCTTC.

This clone turned up a few times. Other DNA sequences in the sample encode the same CDR3. This chain connects TRBV5-4 to TRBJ1-1, with 8 bases aligning to TRBD1. Per germline, CDR1 SGHNT and CDR2 YYREEE (reference sequence). There are 11 residues in the CDR3. V shed 4 bases and J 8 bases; nucleotides not matched to a gene: 1. CDR3 in DNA: TGTGCCAGCAGCCGGGACAGGGAAGCTTTCTTT. This sequence encodes CASSRDREAFF.

V gene TRBV4-2 combines with J gene TRBJ2-2; D ambiguous. This CDR3 has 14 amino acids. Looked up from germline, CDR1 is LGHNA and CDR2 is YNFKEQ. V lost 0 bases, J lost 4 bases, and 6 bases lay in between. The CDR3 is CASSQDSVTGELFF. In nucleotides, the CDR3 is TGTGCCAGCAGCCAAGATTCGGTCACCGGGGAGCTGTTTTTT.

This rearrangement joins TRBV6-5 to TRBJ1-3, with D maybe TRBD1 (5 bases). V was clipped by 6 bases and J by 3 bases, with 9 bases between them. Germline V gene sequence: CDR1 MNHEY, CDR2 SVGAGI. The CDR3 loop spans 13 amino acids. CDR3 sequence: CASRWQGGNTIYF. The CDR3 DNA sequence: TGTGCCAGCAGGTGGCAGGGTGGAAACACCATATATTTT.

The rearrangement joins TRBV18 to TRBJ1-1; unclear D gene. The CDR3 extends over 13 amino acids. The V and J ends lost 3 bases and 10 bases respectively, with 15 bases between them. CDR1 and CDR2 from the germline V gene are KGHSH and LQKENI. CDR3: CASSPSTWSGAFF. CDR3 nucleotide sequence: TGTGCCAGCTCACCCTCTACTTGGAGCGGAGCTTTCTTT.

This chain connects TRBV25-1 to TRBJ2-2; TRBD1 might be the D (5 bases). Germline lookup yields CDR1 MGHDK and CDR2 SYGVNS. Trimming cost V 2 bases and J 6 bases, with 13 bases left between them. This CDR3 region has 15 residues. CDR3 loop: CASSENDDSAGELFF. The CDR3 DNA follows: TGTGCCAGCAGTGAAAACGATGACAGTGCCGGGGAGCTGTTTTTT.

The chain employs TRBV7-2 and TRBJ2-1; 11 nucleotides match TRBD1. Trimming at V came to 6 bases and at J to 7 bases, leaving 8 bases not matched to a gene. The CDR3 has 15 amino acids. Per germline, CDR1 SGHTA and CDR2 FQGNSA. This CDR3 is CASRIRTGGSNEQFF. DNA for the CDR3: TGTGCCAGCAGGATTAGGACAGGGGGCTCGAATGAGCAGTTCTTC.

The chain has TRBV7-9 and TRBJ1-5, with a tentative D call TRBD1 (6 bases). The CDR3 has 14 amino acids. The V end lost 5 bases, the J end lost 6 bases, and 14 bases lay between the germline ends. The germline V gene encodes CDR1 SEHNR and CDR2 FQNEAQ (reference sequence). This CDR3 is CASSLQGEGQPQHF. For the CDR3, the DNA is TGTGCCAGCAGCCTACAGGGTGAGGGTCAGCCCCAGCATTTT. The full variable domain, in which reference TRBV7-9 and TRBJ1-5 provide the parts outside the CDR3, is DTGVSQNPRHKITKRGQNVTFRCDPISEHNRLYWYRQTLGQGPEFLTYFQNEAQLEKSRLLSDRFSAERPKGSFSTLEIQRTEQGDSAMYLCASSLQGEGQPQHFGDGTRLSIL.

J is TRBJ2-7 and V is TRBV5-5, with a possible D match to TRBD2 (5 bases). In germline, CDR1 is SGHKS, CDR2 YYEKEE (reference sequence). The CDR3 is 12 amino acids. The V end lost 2 bases, the J end lost 6 bases, and 9 bases lay between the germline ends. This chain's CDR3 is CASSFAGLEQYF. CDR3 DNA: TGTGCCAGCAGCTTCGCGGGCCTCGAGCAGTACTTC.

This sequence joins TRBV10-3 and TRBJ1-1; a weak D match, TRBD1 (6 bases). V dropped 3 bases and J dropped 2 bases, with 10 bases sitting between them. Germline lookup yields CDR1 ENHRY and CDR2 SYGVKD. This CDR3 has 14 residues. The CDR3 sequence: CAISDRGSNTEAFF. In DNA, the CDR3 is TGTGCCATCAGTGACAGGGGTAGTAACACTGAAGCTTTCTTT.

This chain connects TRBV29-1 to TRBJ2-5, with 7 bases lining up with TRBD1. CDR3 size: 14 residues. Germline CDR1 SQVTM, CDR2 ANQGSEA. The trim removed 6 bases at V and 3 bases at J, leaving 10 bases unmatched. This CDR3 reads CSVRTGHSKETQYF. The CDR3 bases are TGCAGCGTACGGACAGGTCACTCCAAAGAGACCCAGTACTTC.